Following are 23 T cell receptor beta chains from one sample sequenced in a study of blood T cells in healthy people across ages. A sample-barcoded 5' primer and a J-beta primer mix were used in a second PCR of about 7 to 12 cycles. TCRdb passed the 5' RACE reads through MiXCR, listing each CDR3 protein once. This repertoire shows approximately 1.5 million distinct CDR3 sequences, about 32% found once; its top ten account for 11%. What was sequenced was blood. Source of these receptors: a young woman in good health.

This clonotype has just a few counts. In nucleotides, the CDR3 is TGCGCCAGCAGCTTCTTTCATACACAAGAGACCCAGTACTTC. Its translation is CASSFFHTQETQYF. This chain connects TRBV5-1 to TRBJ2-5; D uncertain. Germline V gene lookup returns CDR1 SGHRS and CDR2 YFSETQ. This CDR3 region has 14 residues. V dropped 2 bases and J dropped 2 bases, with 10 bases sitting between them.

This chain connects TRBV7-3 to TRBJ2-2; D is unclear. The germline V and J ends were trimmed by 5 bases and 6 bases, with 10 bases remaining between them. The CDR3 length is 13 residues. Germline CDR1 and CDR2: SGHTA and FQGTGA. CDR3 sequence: CASSPRAAGELFF. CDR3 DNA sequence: TGTGCCAGCAGCCCTCGGGCTGCCGGGGAGCTGTTTTTT.

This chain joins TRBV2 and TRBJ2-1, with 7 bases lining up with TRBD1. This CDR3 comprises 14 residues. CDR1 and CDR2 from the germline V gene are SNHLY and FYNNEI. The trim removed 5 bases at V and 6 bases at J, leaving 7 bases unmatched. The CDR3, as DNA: TGTGCCAGCAGTAGAGACAGGGTCGGCAATGAGCAGTTCTTC. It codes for CASSRDRVGNEQFF.

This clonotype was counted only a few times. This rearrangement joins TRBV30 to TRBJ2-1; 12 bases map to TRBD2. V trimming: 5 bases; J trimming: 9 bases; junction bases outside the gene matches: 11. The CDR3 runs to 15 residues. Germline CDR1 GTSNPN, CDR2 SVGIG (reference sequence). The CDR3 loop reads CAWGVRLAGDCEQFF. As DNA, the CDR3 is TGTGCCTGGGGGGTTCGACTAGCGGGAGATTGTGAGCAGTTCTTC.

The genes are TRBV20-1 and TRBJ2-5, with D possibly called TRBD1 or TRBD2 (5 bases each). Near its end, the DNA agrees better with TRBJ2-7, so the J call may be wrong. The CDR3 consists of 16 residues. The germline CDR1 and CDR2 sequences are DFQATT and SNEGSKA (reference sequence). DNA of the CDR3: TGCAGTGCTAGAGGTCTCCCGGGGCCCCATCCCCTCGAGCAGTACTTC. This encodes CSARGLPGPHPLEQYF.

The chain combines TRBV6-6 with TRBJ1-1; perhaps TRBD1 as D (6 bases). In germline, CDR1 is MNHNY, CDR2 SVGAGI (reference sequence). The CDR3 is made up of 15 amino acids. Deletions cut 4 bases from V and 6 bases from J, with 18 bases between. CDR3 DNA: TGTGCCAGCAGTTTGGGGGGATCAGGGGCCTCTGAAGCTTTCTTT. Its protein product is CASSLGGSGASEAFF.

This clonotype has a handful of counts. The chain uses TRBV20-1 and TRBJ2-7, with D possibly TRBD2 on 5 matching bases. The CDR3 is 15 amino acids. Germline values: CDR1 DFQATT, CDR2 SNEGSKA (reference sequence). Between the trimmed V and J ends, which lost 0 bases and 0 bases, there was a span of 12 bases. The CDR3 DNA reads TGCAGTGCTAGAGATGAGCGGAAGAGCTCCTACGAGCAGTACTTC. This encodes CSARDERKSSYEQYF.

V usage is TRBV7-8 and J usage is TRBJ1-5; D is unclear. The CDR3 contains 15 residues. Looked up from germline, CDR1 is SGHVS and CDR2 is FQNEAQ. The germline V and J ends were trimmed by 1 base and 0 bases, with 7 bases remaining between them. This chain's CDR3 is CASSLGLPSNQPQHF. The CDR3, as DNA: TGTGCCAGCAGCTTAGGACTTCCTAGCAATCAGCCCCAGCATTTT.

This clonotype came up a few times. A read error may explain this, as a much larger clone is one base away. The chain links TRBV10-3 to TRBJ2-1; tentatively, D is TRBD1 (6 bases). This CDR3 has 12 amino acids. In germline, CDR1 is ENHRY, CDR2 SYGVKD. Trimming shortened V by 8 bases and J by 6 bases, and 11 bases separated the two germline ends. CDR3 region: CAIGIGGNEQFF. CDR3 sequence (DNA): TGTGCCATCGGGATAGGGGGCAATGAGCAGTTCTTC.

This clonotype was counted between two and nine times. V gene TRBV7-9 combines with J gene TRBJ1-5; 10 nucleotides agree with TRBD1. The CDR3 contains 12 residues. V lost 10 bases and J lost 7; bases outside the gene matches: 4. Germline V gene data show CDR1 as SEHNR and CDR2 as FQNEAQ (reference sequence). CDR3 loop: CATGQGGQPQHF. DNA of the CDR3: TGTGCCACCGGACAGGGGGGGCAGCCCCAGCATTTT.

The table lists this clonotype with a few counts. The CDR3 nucleotides read TGTGCCAGCAGCTTAGCGCAGGCAGAGCGCACAGATACGCAGTATTTT. Its translation is CASSLAQAERTDTQYF. The chain joins TRBV7-9 to TRBJ2-3; D remains unclear. The germline V gene encodes CDR1 SEHNR and CDR2 FQNEAQ (reference sequence). The CDR3 sequence is 16 residues long. V lost 0 bases and J 1 base, leaving 11 bases between the germline ends. Together with reference TRBV7-9 and TRBJ2-3, the CDR3 gives the full variable domain: DTGVSQNPRHKITKRGQNVTFRCDPISEHNRLYWYRQTLGQGPEFLTYFQNEAQLEKSRLLSDRFSAERPKGSFSTLEIQRTEQGDSAMYLCASSLAQAERTDTQYFGPGTRLTVL.

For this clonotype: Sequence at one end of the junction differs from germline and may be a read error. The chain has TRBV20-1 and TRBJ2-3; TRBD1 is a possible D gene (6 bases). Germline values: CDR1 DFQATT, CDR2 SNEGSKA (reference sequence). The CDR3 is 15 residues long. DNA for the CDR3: TGCAGTGCTAGAGATGGACAGTTGGGCACAGATACGCGGTATTTT. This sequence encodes CSARDGQLGTDTRYF.

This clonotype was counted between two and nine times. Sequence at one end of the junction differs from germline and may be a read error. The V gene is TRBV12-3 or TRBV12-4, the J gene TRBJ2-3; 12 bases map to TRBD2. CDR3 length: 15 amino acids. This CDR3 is CASSPTSGSLGTQYF. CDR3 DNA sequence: TGCGCCAGCAGCCCGACTAGCGGGAGCCTGGGTACGCAGTATTTT.

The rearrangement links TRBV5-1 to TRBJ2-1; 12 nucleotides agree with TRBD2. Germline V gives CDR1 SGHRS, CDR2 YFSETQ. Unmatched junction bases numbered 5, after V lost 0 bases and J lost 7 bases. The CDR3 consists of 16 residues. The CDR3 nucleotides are TGCGCCAGCAGCTTGGCCCGACTAGCGGGAGAAAATGAGCAGTTCTTC. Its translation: CASSLARLAGENEQFF.

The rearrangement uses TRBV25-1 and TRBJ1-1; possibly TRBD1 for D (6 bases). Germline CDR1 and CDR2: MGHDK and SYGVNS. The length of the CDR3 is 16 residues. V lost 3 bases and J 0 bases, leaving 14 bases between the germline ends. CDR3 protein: CASSDPGAPMNTEAFF. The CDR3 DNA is TGTGCCAGCAGTGATCCAGGGGCCCCCATGAACACTGAAGCTTTCTTT.

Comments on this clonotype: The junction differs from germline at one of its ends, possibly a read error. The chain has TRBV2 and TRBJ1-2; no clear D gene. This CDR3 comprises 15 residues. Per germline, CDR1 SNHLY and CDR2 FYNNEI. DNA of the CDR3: TGCGCCAGCAGTGACTCGGAGGCCTCTAACTATGGCTACACCTTC. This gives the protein CASSDSEASNYGYTF.

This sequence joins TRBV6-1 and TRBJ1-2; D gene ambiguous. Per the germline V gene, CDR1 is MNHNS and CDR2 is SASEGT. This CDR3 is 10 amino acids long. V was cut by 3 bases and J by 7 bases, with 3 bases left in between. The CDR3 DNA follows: TGTGCCAGCAGTGAGCTTGGCTACACCTTC. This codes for CASSELGYTF.

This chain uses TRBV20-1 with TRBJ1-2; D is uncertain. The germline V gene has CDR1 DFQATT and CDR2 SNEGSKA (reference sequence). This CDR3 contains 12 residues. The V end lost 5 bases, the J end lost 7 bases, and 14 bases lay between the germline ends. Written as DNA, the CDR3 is TGCAGTGCTTCCTTAGCAGGTCTTGGCTACACCTTC. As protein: CSASLAGLGYTF.

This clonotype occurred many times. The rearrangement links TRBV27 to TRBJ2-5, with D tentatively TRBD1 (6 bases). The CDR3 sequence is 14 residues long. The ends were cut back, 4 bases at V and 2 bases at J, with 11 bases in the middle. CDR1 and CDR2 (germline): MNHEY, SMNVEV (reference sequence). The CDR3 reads CASSSLDSQETQYF. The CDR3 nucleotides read TGTGCCAGCAGTTCCTTGGACAGTCAAGAGACCCAGTACTTC.

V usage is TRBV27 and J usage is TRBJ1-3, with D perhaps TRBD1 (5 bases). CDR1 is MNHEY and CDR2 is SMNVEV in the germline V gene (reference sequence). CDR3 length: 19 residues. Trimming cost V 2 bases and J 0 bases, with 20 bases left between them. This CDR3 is CASSLIPPGTLSSGNTIYF. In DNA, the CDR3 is TGTGCCAGCAGTTTAATTCCCCCCGGGACCCTGAGCTCTGGAAACACCATATATTTT.

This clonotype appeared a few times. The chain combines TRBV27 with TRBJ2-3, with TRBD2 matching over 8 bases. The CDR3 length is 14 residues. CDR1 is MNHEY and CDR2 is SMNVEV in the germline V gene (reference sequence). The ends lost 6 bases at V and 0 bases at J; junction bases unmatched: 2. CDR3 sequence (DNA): TGTGCCAGCAGGAAGCGGGAGAGCACAGATACGCAGTATTTT. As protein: CASRKRESTDTQYF.

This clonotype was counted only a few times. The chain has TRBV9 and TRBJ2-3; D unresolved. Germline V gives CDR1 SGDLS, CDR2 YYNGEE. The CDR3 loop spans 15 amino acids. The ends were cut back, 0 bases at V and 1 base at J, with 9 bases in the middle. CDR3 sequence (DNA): TGTGCCAGCAGCGTAGGGAAGCCTGGCACAGATACGCAGTATTTT. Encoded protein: CASSVGKPGTDTQYF.

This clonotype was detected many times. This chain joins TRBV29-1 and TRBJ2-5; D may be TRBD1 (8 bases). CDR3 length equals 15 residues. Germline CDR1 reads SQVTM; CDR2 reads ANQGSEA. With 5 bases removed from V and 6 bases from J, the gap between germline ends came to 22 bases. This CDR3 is CSVRLGSQGGQTQYF. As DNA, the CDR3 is TGCAGCGTTCGTTTAGGATCACAGGGGGGGCAGACCCAGTACTTC.